The 17 T cell receptor beta chains below all came from one sample that was sequenced in a study of blood T cells in healthy people across ages. A J-beta primer mix and a sample-barcoded 5' primer were used in a second PCR of roughly 7 to 12 cycles. TCRdb called the 5' RACE reads again in MiXCR, with one record for every CDR3 protein. This table holds about a million distinct CDR3 sequences, 35% to 40% found once. Material: blood. Receptors originate from a man aged 18 to 29 in good health.

The rearrangement uses TRBV6-5 and TRBJ2-4, with D maybe TRBD2 (6 bases). The better agreement between TRBJ2-7 and the DNA end casts doubt on the J call. CDR3 length: 13 amino acids. CDR1 and CDR2 from the germline V gene are MNHEY and SVGAGI. DNA of the CDR3: TGTGCCAGCAGCGGGAGAAGCTACCACGAGCAGTACTTC. This translates into CASSGRSYHEQYF.

The CDR3 nucleotides read TGTGCCAGCAGTTGGGACCGGACAGGCGCGAACACCGGGGAGCTGTTTTTT. Translation: CASSWDRTGANTGELFF. The chain is built from TRBV12-3 or TRBV12-4 and TRBJ2-2; TRBD1 agrees at 7 bases. The V gene end was trimmed by 4 bases and the J gene end by 0 bases; junction bases not matched to a gene: 8. The CDR3 is 17 residues long.

This rearrangement joins TRBV14 to TRBJ2-1; D not resolved. The germline V gene encodes CDR1 SGHDN and CDR2 FVKESK. The CDR3 contains 14 residues. Trimming pared 4 bases from V and 8 bases from J, leaving 15 bases between. The CDR3: CASSPRWPVDEQFF. In DNA form, the CDR3 reads TGTGCCAGCAGCCCCCGATGGCCCGTCGATGAGCAGTTCTTC.

The chain combines TRBV7-6 with TRBJ1-4, with D hard to call. Germline V gives CDR1 SGHVS, CDR2 FNYEAQ. V was shortened by 4 bases and J by 6 bases, with 12 bases between the two germline ends. The length of the CDR3 is 14 residues. In DNA form, the CDR3 reads TGTGCCAGCAGCTCCTCGACCGGGGATGAAAAACTGTTTTTT. It encodes CASSSSTGDEKLFF.

CDR3 amino acids: CSVGTVAYEQYF. The CDR3 DNA sequence: TGCAGCGTTGGAACCGTGGCCTACGAGCAGTACTTC. V gene TRBV29-1 combines with J gene TRBJ2-7; D is undetermined. Germline loops: CDR1 SQVTM, CDR2 ANQGSEA. This CDR3 comprises 12 residues. Between the trimmed V and J ends, which lost 4 bases and 2 bases, there was a span of 9 bases.

This clonotype has only a few counts. The chain recombines TRBV20-1 with TRBJ2-3; 9 bases agree with TRBD1. CDR3 length: 15 residues. The germline V gene encodes CDR1 DFQATT and CDR2 SNEGSKA (reference sequence). With V trimmed by 6 bases and J by 4 bases, 11 bases remained unmatched. CDR3 nucleotides: TGCAGTGCGGAGCCGGGACAGGGCGTCGCAGATACGCAGTATTTT. Translated, it gives CSAEPGQGVADTQYF.

This clonotype came up many times. The J gene is TRBJ1-2, the V gene TRBV20-1; TRBD1 aligns across 11 bases. With V trimmed by 3 bases and J by 13 bases, 10 bases remained unmatched. CDR3 length equals 13 residues. CDR1 DFQATT and CDR2 SNEGSKA come from the germline V gene (reference sequence). This CDR3 is CSASWTGGAGCTF. CDR3 coding DNA: TGCAGTGCTAGCTGGACAGGGGGCGCCGGTTGCACCTTC.

The chain carries TRBV7-9 and TRBJ1-1; the D gene is possibly TRBD1 (5 bases). Trimming stripped 4 bases from V and 4 bases from J, with 10 bases between. CDR3 size: 13 residues. Germline CDR1 and CDR2: SEHNR and FQNEAQ (reference sequence). CDR3 sequence reads: CASSWDGFTEAFF. The CDR3 coding sequence is TGTGCCAGCAGCTGGGACGGATTCACTGAAGCTTTCTTT. Using reference TRBV7-9 and TRBJ1-1 for the parts outside the CDR3, the full variable domain is DTGVSQNPRHKITKRGQNVTFRCDPISEHNRLYWYRQTLGQGPEFLTYFQNEAQLEKSRLLSDRFSAERPKGSFSTLEIQRTEQGDSAMYLCASSWDGFTEAFFGQGTRLTVV.

This rearrangement joins TRBV6-2 or TRBV6-3 to TRBJ1-5; no firm D call. V was cut by 4 bases and J by 6 bases, with 13 bases left in between. Germline assignment: CDR1 MNHEY and CDR2 SVGEGT. This CDR3 comprises 14 residues. CDR3 sequence (DNA): TGTGCCAGCAGTTTGTCCGGAATAAGTCAGCCCCAGCATTTT. Its translation is CASSLSGISQPQHF.

This rearrangement joins TRBV13 to TRBJ1-2, with a weak D call TRBD1 (5 bases). This CDR3 spans 14 amino acids. From germline, CDR1 is PRHDT and CDR2 FYEKMQ (reference sequence). The V end was cut by 7 bases, the J end by 3 bases, with 15 bases between. The CDR3 reads CASTQRRGYYGYTF. DNA for the CDR3: TGTGCCAGCACCCAGAGGCGGGGCTACTATGGCTACACCTTC.

This clonotype was recorded a few times. V gene TRBV29-1 combines with J gene TRBJ1-1; the D is unclear. Germline values: CDR1 SQVTM, CDR2 ANQGSEA. The V gene lost 3 bases and the J gene lost 0 bases, with 8 bases spanning the gap. There are 13 residues in the CDR3. Here the CDR3 reads CSVERQLNTEAFF. The CDR3 DNA sequence: TGCAGCGTTGAGCGTCAGTTGAACACTGAAGCTTTCTTT.

This clonotype was counted only a few times. The chain is built from TRBV24-1 and TRBJ1-1; maybe TRBD1 (5 bases). The germline V gene has CDR1 KGHDR and CDR2 SFDVKD. This CDR3 has 14 amino acids. V gave up 3 bases and J gave up 4 bases, with 11 bases separating them. The CDR3 spells CATSDNLGGTEAFF. Written as DNA, the CDR3 is TGTGCCACCAGTGATAACTTGGGGGGCACTGAAGCTTTCTTT.

This clonotype was found a few times. This chain links TRBV20-1 with TRBJ2-3, with D perhaps TRBD1 (6 bases). Trimming stripped 8 bases from V and 4 bases from J, with 16 bases between. The CDR3 extends over 13 amino acids. The V gene's germline CDR1 is DFQATT and CDR2 SNEGSKA (reference sequence). DNA for the CDR3: TGCAGTACCACAGGGATTAGGGCAGATACGCAGTATTTT. Translated: CSTTGIRADTQYF.

This clonotype was seen only a few times. The rearrangement links TRBV6-5 to TRBJ2-7; D is perhaps TRBD2 (5 bases). The closer fit of TRBJ2-5 to the DNA end suggests the J call may be wrong. The V gene's germline CDR1 is MNHEY and CDR2 SVGAGI. CDR3 length equals 11 residues. CDR3 DNA sequence: TGTGCCAGCCGGGATTCAGAGACCCAGTACTTC. Translating it yields CASRDSETQYF.

This clonotype occurred many times. The chain joins TRBV28 to TRBJ2-5; the D gene is possibly TRBD2 (5 bases). With 8 bases removed from V and 5 bases from J, the gap between germline ends came to 6 bases. Looked up from germline, CDR1 is MDHEN and CDR2 is SYDVKM. The CDR3 length is 10 residues. The CDR3 DNA reads as TGTGCCAGCGGACTGGAGACCCAGTACTTC. Amino acid sequence: CASGLETQYF. Variable domain in full (rest from reference TRBV28 and TRBJ2-5): DVKVTQSSRYLVKRTGEKVFLECVQDMDHENMFWYRQDPGLGLRLIYFSYDVKMKEKGDIPEGYSVSREKKERFSLILESASTNQTSMYLCASGLETQYFGPGTRLLVL.

The rearrangement links TRBV4-1 to TRBJ2-1; 8 nucleotides match TRBD1. The J call is doubtful: the DNA matches TRBJ2-7 better. The CDR3 is made up of 17 amino acids. The germline V gene has CDR1 MGHRA and CDR2 YSYEKL. The CDR3 sequence: CASSQPYRDRSYNEQYF. CDR3 coding DNA: TGCGCCAGCAGCCAACCTTACCGGGACAGGAGCTACAATGAGCAGTACTTC.

This clonotype was recorded a few times. J is TRBJ1-5 and V is TRBV7-2; 7 bases agree with TRBD1. CDR1 is SGHTA and CDR2 is FQGNSA in the germline V gene. V shed 2 bases and J 4 bases; nucleotides not matched to a gene: 5. This CDR3 region has 15 residues. The CDR3 nucleotides read TGTGCCAGCAGCTTAACGAGGGACAGAAATCAGCCCCAGCATTTT. Translating it yields CASSLTRDRNQPQHF.